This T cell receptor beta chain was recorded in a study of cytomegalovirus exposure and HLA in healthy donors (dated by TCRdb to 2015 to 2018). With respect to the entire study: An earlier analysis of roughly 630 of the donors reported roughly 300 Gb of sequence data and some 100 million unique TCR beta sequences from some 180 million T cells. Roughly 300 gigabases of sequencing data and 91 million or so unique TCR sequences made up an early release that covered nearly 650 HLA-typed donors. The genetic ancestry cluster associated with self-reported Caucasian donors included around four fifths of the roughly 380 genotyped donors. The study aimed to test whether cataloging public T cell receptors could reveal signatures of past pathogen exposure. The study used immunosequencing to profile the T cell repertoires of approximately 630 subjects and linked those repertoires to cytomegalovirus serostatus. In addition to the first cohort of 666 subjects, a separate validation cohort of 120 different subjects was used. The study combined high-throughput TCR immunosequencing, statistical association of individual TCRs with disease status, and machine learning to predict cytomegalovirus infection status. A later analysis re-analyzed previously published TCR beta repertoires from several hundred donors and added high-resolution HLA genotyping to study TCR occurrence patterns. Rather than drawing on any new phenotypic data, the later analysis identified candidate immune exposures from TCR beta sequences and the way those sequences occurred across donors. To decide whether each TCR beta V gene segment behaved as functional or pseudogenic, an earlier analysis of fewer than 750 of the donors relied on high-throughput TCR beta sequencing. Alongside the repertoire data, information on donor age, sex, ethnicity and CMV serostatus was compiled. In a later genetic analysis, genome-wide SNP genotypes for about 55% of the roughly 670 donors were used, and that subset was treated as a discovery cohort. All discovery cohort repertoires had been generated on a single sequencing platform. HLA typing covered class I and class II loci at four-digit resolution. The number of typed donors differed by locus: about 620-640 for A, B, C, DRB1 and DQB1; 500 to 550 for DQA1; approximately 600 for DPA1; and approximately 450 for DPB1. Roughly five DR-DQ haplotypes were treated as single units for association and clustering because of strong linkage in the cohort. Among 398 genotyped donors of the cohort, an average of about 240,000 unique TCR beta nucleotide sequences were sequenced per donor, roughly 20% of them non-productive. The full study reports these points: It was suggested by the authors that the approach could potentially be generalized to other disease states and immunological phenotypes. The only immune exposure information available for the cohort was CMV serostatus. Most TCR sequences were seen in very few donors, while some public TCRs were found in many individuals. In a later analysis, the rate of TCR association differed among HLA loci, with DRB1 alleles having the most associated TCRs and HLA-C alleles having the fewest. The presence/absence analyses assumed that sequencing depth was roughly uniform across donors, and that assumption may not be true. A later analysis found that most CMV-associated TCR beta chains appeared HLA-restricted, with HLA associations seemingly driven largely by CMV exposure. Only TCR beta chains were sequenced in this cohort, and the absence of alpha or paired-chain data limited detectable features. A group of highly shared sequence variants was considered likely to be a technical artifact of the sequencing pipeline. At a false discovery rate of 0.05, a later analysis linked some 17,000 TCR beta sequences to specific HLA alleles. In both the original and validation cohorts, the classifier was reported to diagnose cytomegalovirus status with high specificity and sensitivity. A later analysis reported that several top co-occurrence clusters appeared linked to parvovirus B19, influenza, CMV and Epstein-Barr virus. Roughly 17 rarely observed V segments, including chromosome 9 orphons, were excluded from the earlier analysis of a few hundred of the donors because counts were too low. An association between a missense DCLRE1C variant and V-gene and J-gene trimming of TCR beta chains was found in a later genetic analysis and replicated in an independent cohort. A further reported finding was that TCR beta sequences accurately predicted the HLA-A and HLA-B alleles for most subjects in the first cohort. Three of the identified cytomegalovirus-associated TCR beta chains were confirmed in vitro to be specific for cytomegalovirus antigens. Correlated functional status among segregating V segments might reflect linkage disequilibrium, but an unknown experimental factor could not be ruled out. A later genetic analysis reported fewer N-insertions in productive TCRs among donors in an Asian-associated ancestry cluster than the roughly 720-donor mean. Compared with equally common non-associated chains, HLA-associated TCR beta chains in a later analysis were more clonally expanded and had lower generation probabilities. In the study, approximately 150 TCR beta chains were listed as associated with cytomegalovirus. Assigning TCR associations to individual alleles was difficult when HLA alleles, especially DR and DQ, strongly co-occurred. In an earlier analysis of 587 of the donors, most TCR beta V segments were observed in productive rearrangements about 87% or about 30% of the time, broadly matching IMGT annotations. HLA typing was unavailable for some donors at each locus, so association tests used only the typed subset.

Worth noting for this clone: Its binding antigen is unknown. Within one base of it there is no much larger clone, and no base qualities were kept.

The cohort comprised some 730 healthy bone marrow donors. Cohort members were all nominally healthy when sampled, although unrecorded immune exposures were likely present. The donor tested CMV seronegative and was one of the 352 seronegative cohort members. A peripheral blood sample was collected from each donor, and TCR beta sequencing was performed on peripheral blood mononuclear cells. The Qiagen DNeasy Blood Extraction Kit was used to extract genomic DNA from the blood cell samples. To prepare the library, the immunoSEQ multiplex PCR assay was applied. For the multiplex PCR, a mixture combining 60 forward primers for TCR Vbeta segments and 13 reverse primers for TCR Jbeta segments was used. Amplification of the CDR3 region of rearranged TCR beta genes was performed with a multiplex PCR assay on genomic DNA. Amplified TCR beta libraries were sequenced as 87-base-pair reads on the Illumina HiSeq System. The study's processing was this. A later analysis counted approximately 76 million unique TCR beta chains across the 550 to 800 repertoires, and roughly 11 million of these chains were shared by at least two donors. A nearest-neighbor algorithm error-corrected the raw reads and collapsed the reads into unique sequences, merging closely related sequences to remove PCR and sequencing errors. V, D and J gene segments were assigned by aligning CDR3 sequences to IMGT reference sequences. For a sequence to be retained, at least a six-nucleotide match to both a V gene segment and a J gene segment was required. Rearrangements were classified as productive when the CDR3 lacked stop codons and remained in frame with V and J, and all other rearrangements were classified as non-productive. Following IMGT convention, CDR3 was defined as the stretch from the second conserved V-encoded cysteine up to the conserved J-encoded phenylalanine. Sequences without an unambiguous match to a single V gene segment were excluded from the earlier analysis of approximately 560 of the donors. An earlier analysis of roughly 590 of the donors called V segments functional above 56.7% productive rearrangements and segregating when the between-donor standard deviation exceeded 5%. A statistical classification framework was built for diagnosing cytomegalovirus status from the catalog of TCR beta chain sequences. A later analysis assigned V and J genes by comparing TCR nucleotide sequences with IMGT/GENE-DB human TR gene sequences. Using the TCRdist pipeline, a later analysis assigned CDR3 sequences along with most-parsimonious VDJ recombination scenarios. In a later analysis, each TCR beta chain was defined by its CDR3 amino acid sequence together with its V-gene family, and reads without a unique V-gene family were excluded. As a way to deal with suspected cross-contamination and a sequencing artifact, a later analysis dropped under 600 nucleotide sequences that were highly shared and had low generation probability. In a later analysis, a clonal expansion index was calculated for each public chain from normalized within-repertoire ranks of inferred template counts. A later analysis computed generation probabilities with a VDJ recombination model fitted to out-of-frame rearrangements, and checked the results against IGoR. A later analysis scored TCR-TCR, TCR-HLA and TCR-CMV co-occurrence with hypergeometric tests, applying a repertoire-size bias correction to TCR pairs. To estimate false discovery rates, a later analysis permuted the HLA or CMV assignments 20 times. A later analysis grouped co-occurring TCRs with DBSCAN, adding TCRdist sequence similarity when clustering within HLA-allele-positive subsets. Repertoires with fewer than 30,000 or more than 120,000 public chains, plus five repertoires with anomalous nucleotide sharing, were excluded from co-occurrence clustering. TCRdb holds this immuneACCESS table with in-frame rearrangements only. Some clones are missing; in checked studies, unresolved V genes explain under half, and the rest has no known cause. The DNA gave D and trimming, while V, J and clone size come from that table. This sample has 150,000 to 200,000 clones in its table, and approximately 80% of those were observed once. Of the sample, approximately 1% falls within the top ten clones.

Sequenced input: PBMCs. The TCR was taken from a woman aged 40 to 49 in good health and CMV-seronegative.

CDR3 loop: CASSVQAGFYNEQFF. The DNA sequence follows: TGTGCCAGCAGTGTCCAAGCGGGTTTCTACAATGAGCAGTTCTTC. The rearranged segments are TRBV6-4 and TRBJ2-1, with a weak D call of TRBD2 (6 bases match). Trimming removed 4 bases from V and 3 bases from J, leaving 13 bases between the germline ends. Including cysteine and phenylalanine, the CDR3 has 15 amino acids. Only CDR3 DNA is held: 45 bases, read in frame from base 1. CDR1 and CDR2 were assigned from the germline V gene as MRHNA and SNTAGT.